This T cell receptor (beta chain) was documented in a study of post-analysis software for immune sequencing data. Study overall: Progressive-relapsing, secondary progressive and relapsing-remitting multiple sclerosis were among the disease courses included. General observations from the study: Comparison of patients with controls showed five TRBV segments more frequent in patients, TRBV5-6, TRBV5-1 and TRBV20-1 among them.

CDR3 length: 15 residues. Germline V gene lookup returns CDR1 SQVTM and CDR2 ANQGSEA. With 5 bases removed from V and 7 bases from J, the gap between germline ends came to 23 bases. TCR beta cDNA libraries had unique molecular identifiers. A population of roughly 0.95 to 10 million T cells gave rise to about half a million cDNA molecules. TCRdb used MiXCR to reprocess the PCR reads, holding one entry per CDR3 protein. The table lists about 570,000 distinct CDR3 sequences, less than 40% of them singletons, with around 5.9% in the top ten. In regard to this clonotype: Its antigen is unknown.

The specimen sequenced was blood. The J gene is TRBJ1-2, the V gene TRBV29-1; D gene unclear. This clonotype originated in a girl aged 2 to 17 with multiple sclerosis. The CDR3 loop is CSVSNDTTPWSGYTF. The CDR3 DNA sequence: TGCAGCGTTTCCAACGACACGACGCCGTGGAGTGGCTACACCTTC.